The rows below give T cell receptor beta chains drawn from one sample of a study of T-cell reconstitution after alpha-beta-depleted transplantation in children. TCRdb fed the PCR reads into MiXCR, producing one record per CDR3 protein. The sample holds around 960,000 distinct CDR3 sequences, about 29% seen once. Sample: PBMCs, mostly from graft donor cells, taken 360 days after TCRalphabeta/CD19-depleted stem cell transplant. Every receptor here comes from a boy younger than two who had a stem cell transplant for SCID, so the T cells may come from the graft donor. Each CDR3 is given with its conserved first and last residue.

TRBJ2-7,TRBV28,CASSLMGGRAYEQYF
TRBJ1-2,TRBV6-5,CASSYAFNYGYTF
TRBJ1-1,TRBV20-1,CSAPGRGTEAFF
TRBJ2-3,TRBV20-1,CSRPGQSTDTQYF
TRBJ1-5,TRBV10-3,CAIRLRQFNQPQHF
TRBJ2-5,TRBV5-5,CASSFSEQDQKETQYF
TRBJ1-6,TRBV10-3,CAIRETGGRNSPLHF
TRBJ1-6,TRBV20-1,CSARGPHYNSPLHF
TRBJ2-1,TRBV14,CASSQDWGLAGDNEQFF
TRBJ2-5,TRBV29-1,CSDSRSGETQYF
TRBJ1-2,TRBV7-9,CASGFTDPSGF
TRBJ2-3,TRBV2,CASSPGGVLTDTQYF
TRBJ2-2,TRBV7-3,CASGETSNTGELFF
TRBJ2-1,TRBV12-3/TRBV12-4,CASSSRAAHNEQFF
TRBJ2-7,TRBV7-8,CASSSPRDKGFGEQYF
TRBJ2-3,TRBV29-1,CSVRKQGDTQYF